The next 26 T cell receptor beta chains were all read from a single sample in a study of Tregs in tolerant kidney transplant recipients. The assay was immunoSEQ multiplex PCR, and TCRdb's table has in-frame clones only and misses some. Of around 52,000 clones detected, about 86% appear once; the ten largest clones hold roughly 5.2%. What was sequenced was CD4+ T cells from blood. The receptors here all came from a human donor in good health.

The chain joins TRBV4-3 to TRBJ2-3; D tentatively reads TRBD1 or TRBD2 (5 bases each). V was shortened by 4 bases and J by 4 bases, with 9 bases between the two germline ends. The CDR3 is 13 amino acids. In germline, CDR1 is LGHNA, CDR2 YSLEER. This chain's CDR3 is CASSRGFADTQYF. The CDR3 bases are TGCGCCAGCAGCCGGGGGTTCGCAGATACGCAGTATTTT.

The V gene is TRBV6-5, the J gene TRBJ1-6; D not certain. The CDR3 contains 14 residues. Trimming took off 5 bases at V and 5 bases at J, with 10 bases between the two ends. Germline CDR1 MNHEY, CDR2 SVGAGI. The CDR3 DNA is TGTGCCAGCAGTCCGACGCCGAATAATTCACCCCTCCACTTT. Encoded protein: CASSPTPNNSPLHF.

This clone was found once. The chain carries TRBV7-9 and TRBJ2-7; D is uncertain. The germline V gene encodes CDR1 SEHNR and CDR2 FQNEAQ (reference sequence). Trimming took 4 bases from V and 0 from J, leaving 7 bases between them. The CDR3 spans 13 residues. The CDR3 DNA follows: TGTGCCAGCAGCTCGGGCAGCTCCTACGAGCAGTACTTC. Translated: CASSSGSSYEQYF.

This sequence joins TRBV5-3 and TRBJ2-7; no clear D. TRBV5-3 counts as an open reading frame of uncertain function. The CDR3 has 15 amino acids. Trimming stripped 0 bases from V and 0 bases from J, with 10 bases between. The CDR3 spells CARSLDMLGSYEQYF. For the CDR3, the DNA is TGTGCCAGAAGCTTGGACATGCTCGGCTCCTACGAGCAGTACTTC.

This sequence joins TRBV11-1 and TRBJ2-7, with unresolved D. CDR3 length equals 11 residues. CDR1 is SGHAT and CDR2 is FQDESV in the germline V gene (reference sequence). Trimming stripped 7 bases from V and 6 bases from J, with 10 bases between. The CDR3 DNA follows: TGTGCCAGCACCGCCTCCACCGAGCAGTACTTC. Protein: CASTASTEQYF.

In the case of this clone: Its ends do not fully match the called genes, so a read error is possible. This chain joins TRBV11-3 and TRBJ2-7; D possibly corresponds to TRBD1 (8 bases). The CDR3 has 13 amino acids. Germline V gives CDR1 SGHNT, CDR2 YENEEA. The DNA of the CDR3 is TGTGCCAGCAGCTTAGGGGGGAGGGGACAGGTCGACTTC. Encoded protein: CASSLGGRGQVDF.

The count of this clone is one. This sequence joins TRBV10-3 and TRBJ2-1, with 15 bases aligning to TRBD2. V was pared by 10 bases and J by 9 bases, with 4 bases of the junction left unmatched. This CDR3 region has 13 residues. Germline values: CDR1 ENHRY, CDR2 SYGVKD. The CDR3 nucleotides read TGTGCCACCGGGACTAGCGGGAGGAGTGAGCAGTTCTTC. Translation gives CATGTSGRSEQFF.

This rearrangement joins TRBV12-1 to TRBJ2-1; the table's D call of TRBD2 was not tested on the DNA. TRBV12-1 is flagged as a pseudogene. This CDR3 is 17 amino acids long. CDR3: CAGWSPGTSGSYGEQFF. The CDR3 nucleotides read TGTGCCGGGTGGTCCCCCGGGACTAGCGGGAGTTATGGTGAGCAGTTCTTC.

This clone came up a few times. V usage is TRBV5-1 and J usage is TRBJ1-1, with D perhaps TRBD1 (6 bases). Per germline, CDR1 SGHRS and CDR2 YFSETQ. V was trimmed by 0 bases and J by 1 base, leaving 10 bases between them. The CDR3 loop spans 15 amino acids. The CDR3 loop reads CASSLDRVRNTEAFF. In DNA form, the CDR3 reads TGCGCCAGCAGCTTGGACAGGGTTAGGAACACTGAAGCTTTCTTT.

The chain employs TRBV30 and TRBJ1-2, with TRBD1 matching over 11 bases. CDR1 GTSNPN and CDR2 SVGIG come from the germline V gene (reference sequence). The ends lost 3 bases at V and 5 bases at J; junction bases unmatched: 5. The CDR3 has 14 amino acids. CDR3 sequence (DNA): TGTGCCTGGAGGAGGACAGGGGGCGTTTATGGCTACACCTTC. Encoded protein: CAWRRTGGVYGYTF.

The CDR3 nucleotides read TGTGCCAGCAGTCGGGACAGGAACAATGGCTACACCTTC. It encodes CASSRDRNNGYTF. The J gene is TRBJ1-2, the V gene TRBV5-6, with TRBD1 matching 8 bases. Per the germline V gene, CDR1 is SGHDT and CDR2 is YYEEEE. Unmatched junction bases numbered 6, after V lost 5 bases and J lost 6 bases. This CDR3 contains 13 residues.

The chain joins TRBV5-1 to TRBJ2-5; D gene ambiguous. The V gene's germline CDR1 is SGHRS and CDR2 YFSETQ. The CDR3 totals 13 residues. The V gene lost 9 bases and the J gene lost 2 bases, with 14 bases spanning the gap. CDR3 sequence: CATARGPQETQYF. As DNA, the CDR3 is TGCGCCACCGCTCGCGGACCACAAGAGACCCAGTACTTC.

The chain joins TRBV10-3 to TRBJ1-1, with D perhaps TRBD1 (5 bases). V lost 8 bases to trimming and J lost 3 bases, with 10 bases between them. In germline, CDR1 is ENHRY, CDR2 SYGVKD. The CDR3 has 12 amino acids. The CDR3 DNA is TGTGCCATCGGGGCACCCGACACTGAAGCTTTCTTT. Amino acid sequence: CAIGAPDTEAFF.

The chain is built from TRBV5-4 and TRBJ2-5; TRBD1 agrees at 8 bases. This CDR3 has 14 amino acids. J lost 5 bases, V lost 4 bases, and 7 bases had no gene match. Looked up from germline, CDR1 is SGHNT and CDR2 is YYREEE (reference sequence). The DNA for the CDR3 is TGTGCCAGCAGCCCAGGACAGGGACGGGAGACCCAGTACTTC. It yields the protein CASSPGQGRETQYF.

This clone showed up just a few times. The rearrangement uses TRBV19 and TRBJ1-6; D not certain. There are 15 residues in the CDR3. Per germline, CDR1 LNHDA and CDR2 SQIVND (reference sequence). V was clipped by 3 bases and J by 9 bases, with 15 bases between them. This CDR3 is CASSMTKGYGSPLHF. In DNA form, the CDR3 reads TGTGCCAGTAGTATGACAAAGGGTTATGGTTCACCCCTCCACTTT. Looking up the rest from reference TRBV19 and TRBJ1-6 gives the full variable domain: DGGITQSPKYLFRKEGQNVTLSCEQNLNHDAMYWYRQDPGQGLRLIYYSQIVNDFQKGDIAEGYSVSREKKESFPLTVTSAQKNPTAFYLCASSMTKGYGSPLHFGNGTRLTVT.

Within the sample, this clone is medium-sized. The CDR3: CASRQVQNSYEQYF. The CDR3 DNA follows: TGCGCCAGCAGACAAGTGCAGAACTCCTACGAGCAGTACTTC. The rearrangement uses TRBV5-1 and TRBJ2-7; D is unclear. The CDR3 has 14 residues. V lost 5 bases and J lost 0, with 12 bases in between. Per the germline V gene, CDR1 is SGHRS and CDR2 is YFSETQ.

This clone appeared once. The J gene is TRBJ2-7, the V gene TRBV19; 7 bases are a match to TRBD1. The J segment lost 1 base and the V segment lost 9 bases, leaving 6 bases of the junction unmatched. Germline CDR1 is LNHDA and CDR2 is SQIVND (reference sequence). The length of the CDR3 is 13 residues. CDR3 bases: TGTGCCAGCCGGGACAGACTATCCTACGAGCAGTACTTC. This encodes CASRDRLSYEQYF.

The CDR3 DNA follows: TGTGCCAGTAGTAGACAGGGACCTTCCTACGAGCAGTACTTC. This encodes CASSRQGPSYEQYF. This rearrangement joins TRBV19 to TRBJ2-7; 7 bases fit TRBD1. J was trimmed by 1 base and V by 4 bases; bases with no gene match: 4. CDR1 is LNHDA and CDR2 is SQIVND in the germline V gene (reference sequence). The CDR3 is 14 residues long. Drawing the rest from reference TRBV19 and TRBJ2-7, the complete variable domain is DGGITQSPKYLFRKEGQNVTLSCEQNLNHDAMYWYRQDPGQGLRLIYYSQIVNDFQKGDIAEGYSVSREKKESFPLTVTSAQKNPTAFYLCASSRQGPSYEQYFGPGTRLTVT.

This clone was counted a single time. This chain links TRBV7-9 with TRBJ2-3; 8 bases map to TRBD1. CDR3 size: 15 residues. Germline trimming cut 8 bases from V and 0 bases from J; bases unmatched to any gene: 7. Germline V CDR1 and CDR2: SEHNR, FQNEAQ (reference sequence). This chain's CDR3 is CASVRGQHSTDTQYF. For the CDR3, the DNA is TGTGCCAGCGTCAGGGGGCAGCACAGCACAGATACGCAGTATTTT.

CDR3 loop: CASSLGHWTGASYEQYF. CDR3 bases: TGTGCCAGCAGCTTAGGTCACTGGACAGGGGCTTCCTACGAGCAGTACTTC. The V call is TRBV7-9, the J call TRBJ2-7; 9 nucleotides agree with TRBD1. The germline CDR1 and CDR2 sequences are SEHNR and FQNEAQ (reference sequence). CDR3 length: 17 residues. The ends lost 1 base at V and 1 base at J; junction bases unmatched: 8.

The genes are TRBV2 and TRBJ2-5, with D possibly TRBD2 on 5 matching bases. V lost 0 bases and J lost 1, with 9 bases in between. This CDR3 is built from 15 residues. Germline CDR1 reads SNHLY; CDR2 reads FYNNEI. The CDR3 here is CASSEAPGSQETQYF. The CDR3 DNA sequence: TGTGCCAGCAGTGAAGCCCCGGGATCCCAAGAGACCCAGTACTTC.

This chain connects TRBV11-2 to TRBJ2-1; 10 bases map to TRBD1. V was clipped by 5 bases and J by 7 bases; unmatched bases: 2. The CDR3 runs 13 residues. Germline loops: CDR1 SGHAT, CDR2 FQNNGV. The CDR3: CASSAGQGNEQFF. CDR3 bases: TGTGCCAGCAGCGCGGGACAGGGGAATGAGCAGTTCTTC.

The genes are TRBV7-8 and TRBJ2-2; no clear D gene. Trimming removed 4 bases at V and 1 base at J, with 16 bases between. CDR1 SGHVS and CDR2 FQNEAQ come from the germline V gene. CDR3 length: 17 residues. The DNA of the CDR3 is TGTGCCAGCAGCTACATCGGGTCGGTTCTGAACACCGGGGAGCTGTTTTTT. Its protein product is CASSYIGSVLNTGELFF.

The chain is built from TRBV28 and TRBJ1-1; D may be TRBD1 (6 bases). The CDR3 runs to 14 residues. Germline V gives CDR1 MDHEN, CDR2 SYDVKM. The ends were cut back, 6 bases at V and 1 base at J, with 12 bases in the middle. Here the CDR3 reads CASSAGGSNTEAFF. The DNA for the CDR3 is TGTGCCAGCAGCGCGGGGGGCTCGAACACTGAAGCTTTCTTT.

The V gene is TRBV19, the J gene TRBJ1-2; D is undetermined. The CDR3 totals 15 residues. Trimming took 4 bases from V and 4 from J, leaving 16 bases between them. The germline V gene has CDR1 LNHDA and CDR2 SQIVND (reference sequence). CDR3 sequence (DNA): TGTGCCAGTAGTACCAGACATTTCAGCGGCTATGGCTACACCTTC. Its protein product is CASSTRHFSGYGYTF.

This chain links TRBV28 with TRBJ1-5; weak D call: TRBD1 (5 bases). Germline V CDR1 and CDR2: MDHEN, SYDVKM. The CDR3 loop spans 16 amino acids. V lost 6 bases and J 6 bases, leaving 21 bases between the germline ends. The DNA of the CDR3 is TGTGCCAGCAGCCCCGTGGGGTCAGGGTTAGGTCAGCCCCAGCATTTT. This codes for CASSPVGSGLGQPQHF. Using reference TRBV28 and TRBJ1-5 for the parts outside the CDR3, the full variable domain is DVKVTQSSRYLVKRTGEKVFLECVQDMDHENMFWYRQDPGLGLRLIYFSYDVKMKEKGDIPEGYSVSREKKERFSLILESASTNQTSMYLCASSPVGSGLGQPQHFGDGTRLSIL.